This TCR beta chain was captured in a study of T cells in Graves' hyperthyroidism and ophthalmopathy. From RNA transcripts, TCR beta CDR3 regions were amplified. HTBI primers were used for first-round RT-PCR of the TCR CDR3. TCRdb reanalysed the multiplex PCR reads using MiXCR and keeps one entry per CDR3 protein. This table has about 480,000 distinct CDR3 sequences, 22% appearing once. Findings and caveats of the study: Model predictions of ophthalmopathy came a median approximately 6.2 months before onset.

Worth noting for this clonotype: Its antigen remains unidentified.

Trimming at V came to 6 bases and at J to 14 bases, leaving 15 bases not matched to a gene. CDR3 size: 12 residues. Germline V gene data show CDR1 as SQVTM and CDR2 as ANQGSEA. This clonotype was sampled from a woman in her sixties or seventies with Graves' ophthalmopathy. The sequenced sample consisted of blood. The chain joins TRBV29-1 to TRBJ1-1; 7 bases map to TRBD1. The CDR3 here is CSVQLSGTAPFF. CDR3 bases: TGCAGCGTCCAACTATCGGGGACAGCCCCCTTCTTT. The entire variable domain, with the rest obtained from reference TRBV29-1 and TRBJ1-1, is as follows: SAVISQKPSRDICQRGTSLTIQCQVDSQVTMMFWYRQQPGQSLTLIATANQGSEATYESGFVIDKFPISRPNLTFSTLTVSNMSPEDSSIYLCSVQLSGTAPFFGQGTRLTVV.